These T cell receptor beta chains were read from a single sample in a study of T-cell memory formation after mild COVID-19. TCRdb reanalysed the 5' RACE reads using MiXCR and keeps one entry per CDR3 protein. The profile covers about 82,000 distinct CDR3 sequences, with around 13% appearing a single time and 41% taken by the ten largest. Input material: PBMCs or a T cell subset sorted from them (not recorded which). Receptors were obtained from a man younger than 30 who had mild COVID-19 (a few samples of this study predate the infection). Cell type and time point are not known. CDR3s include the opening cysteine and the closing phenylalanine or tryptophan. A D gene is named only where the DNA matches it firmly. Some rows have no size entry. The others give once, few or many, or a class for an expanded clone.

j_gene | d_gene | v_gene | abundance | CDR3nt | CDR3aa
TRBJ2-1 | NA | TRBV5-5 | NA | TGTGCCAGCAGCTTGTCCCTCGGGTTAGCGGAATACAATGAGCAGTTCTTC | CASSLSLGLAEYNEQFF
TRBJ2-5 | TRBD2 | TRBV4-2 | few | TGTGCCAGCAGCCAAGATCTAGCGGGGTTTCAAGAGACCCAGTACTTC | CASSQDLAGFQETQYF
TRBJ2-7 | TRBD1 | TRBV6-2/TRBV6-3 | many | TGTGCCAGCAGGCAACCGGGACAGAAATCCTACGAGCAGTACTTC | CASRQPGQKSYEQYF
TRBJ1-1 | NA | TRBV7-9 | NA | TGTGCCAGCAGCTTAGATGACACTGAAGCTTTCTTT | CASSLDDTEAFF
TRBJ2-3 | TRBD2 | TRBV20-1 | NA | TGCAGTGCTAGACAAGGGCTAGCGGGGGGACCATTCACAGATACGCAGTATTTT | CSARQGLAGGPFTDTQYF
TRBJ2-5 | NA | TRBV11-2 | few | TGTGCCAGCAGCCTAGTGAGGGAGACCCAGTACTTC | CASSLVRETQYF
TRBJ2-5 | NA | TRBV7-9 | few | TGTGCCAGCAGCTTAATCATGCTGGAAGGGCAGACCCAGTACTTC | CASSLIMLEGQTQYF
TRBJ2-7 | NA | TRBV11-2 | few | TGTGCCAGCAGCTTGTCAAGAGGCTACGAGCAGTACTTC | CASSLSRGYEQYF
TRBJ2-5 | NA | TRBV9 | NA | TGTGCCAGCAGCGTAGAGGGGGGACTAAGGGAGACCCAGTACTTC | CASSVEGGLRETQYF
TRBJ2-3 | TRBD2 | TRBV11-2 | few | TGTGCCAGCAGAGGTTCGGGAATAGCGGGGGGTAGCACAGATACGCAGTATTTT | CASRGSGIAGGSTDTQYF
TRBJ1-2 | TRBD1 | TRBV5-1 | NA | TGCGCCAGCAGTCCTACCCGGACAGGGGGCTCCTATGGCTACACCTTC | CASSPTRTGGSYGYTF
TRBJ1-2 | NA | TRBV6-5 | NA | TGTGCCAGCAGTAAGGACAGCCTTACCTATGGCTACACCTTC | CASSKDSLTYGYTF
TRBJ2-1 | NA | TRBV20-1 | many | TGCAGTGCTAGAGGACAGGTCTACAATGAGCAGTTCTTC | CSARGQVYNEQFF
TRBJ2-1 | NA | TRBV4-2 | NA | TGTGCCAGCAGCCAAGTAGTCAGGGTAGGAGAGCAGTTCTTC | CASSQVVRVGEQFF
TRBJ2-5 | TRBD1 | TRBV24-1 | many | TGTGCCACCAGTGACAACATAAGGGGGCAGGGAAATGAGACCCAGTACTTC | CATSDNIRGQGNETQYF
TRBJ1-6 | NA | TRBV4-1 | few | TGCGCCAGCAGCCAAGGAGGGGGGGTACCACCCCTCCACTTT | CASSQGGGVPPLHF
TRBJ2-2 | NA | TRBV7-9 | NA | TGTGCCAGCAGCCTCTTGAGGACCCGTCGGCTGTTTTTT | CASSLLRTRRLFF
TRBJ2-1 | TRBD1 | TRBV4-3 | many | TGCGCCAGCAGCCAAGAGGGACAGGGGTGGGATGAGCAGTTCTTC | CASSQEGQGWDEQFF
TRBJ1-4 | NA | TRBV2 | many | TGTGCCAGCAGTGAAGTAGCTGTTGGGCCTAATGAAAAACTGTTTTTT | CASSEVAVGPNEKLFF
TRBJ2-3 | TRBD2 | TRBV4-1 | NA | TGCGCCAGCAGCCAAGATAAGCGGGGGCCGCTCACAGATACGCAGTATTTT | CASSQDKRGPLTDTQYF
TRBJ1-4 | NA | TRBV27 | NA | TGTGCCAGCAAAGGGCTTAATGAAAAACTGTTTTTT | CASKGLNEKLFF
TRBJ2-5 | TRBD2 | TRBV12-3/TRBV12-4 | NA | TGTGCCAGCCTCTTAGCGGGAGCGGGAGAGACCCAGTACTTC | CASLLAGAGETQYF
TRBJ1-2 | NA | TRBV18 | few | TGTGCCAGCTCCCCTGGGTCCAACCCGAACTATGGCTACACCTTC | CASSPGSNPNYGYTF
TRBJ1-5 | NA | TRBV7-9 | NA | TGTGCCAGCAGCTTGCCCGGGATTCAGCCCCAGCATTTT | CASSLPGIQPQHF
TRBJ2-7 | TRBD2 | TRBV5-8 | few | TGTGCCAGCAGCAGCTCTAGCGGGGGGTCCTACGAGCAGTACTTC | CASSSSSGGSYEQYF
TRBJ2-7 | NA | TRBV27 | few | TGTGCCACCTCCAGAGGGGTTACCTACGAGCAGTACTTC | CATSRGVTYEQYF
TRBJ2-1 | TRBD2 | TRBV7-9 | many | TGTGCCAGCAGCAAGAGCGGGGAAGGGTGGAATGAGCAGTTCTTC | CASSKSGEGWNEQFF
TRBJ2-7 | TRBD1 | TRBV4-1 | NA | TGCGCCAGCAGCCAAGATCTGACAGGGATCGTCTACGAGCAGTACTTC | CASSQDLTGIVYEQYF
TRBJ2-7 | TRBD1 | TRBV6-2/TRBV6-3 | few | TGTGCCAGCAGTCCCGGCCTGGTTGACAGGGGCTTGGAGCAGTACTTC | CASSPGLVDRGLEQYF
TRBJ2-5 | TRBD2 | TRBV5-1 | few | TGCGCCAGCAACATAGCGGGGGGCACGGAGACCCAGTACTTC | CASNIAGGTETQYF
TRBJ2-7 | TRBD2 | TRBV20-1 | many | TGCAGTGCTAGAGATGTACTAGCGGGGATGTCCTACGAGCAGTACTTC | CSARDVLAGMSYEQYF
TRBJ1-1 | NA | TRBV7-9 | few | TGTGCCAGCAGGCCGACGGGGGAGAACACTGAAGCTTTCTTT | CASRPTGENTEAFF
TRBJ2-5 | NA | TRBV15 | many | TGTGCCACCAGCAGAGAAGGGGGATTCGAGACCCAGTACTTC | CATSREGGFETQYF
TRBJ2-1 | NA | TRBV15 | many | TGTGCCACCAGCAGAGCCTCTGAGGTACCTGAGCAGTTCTTC | CATSRASEVPEQFF
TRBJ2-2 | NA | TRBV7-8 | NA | TGTGCCAGCAGCTTAGTCTCCGGCACCGGGGAGCTGTTTTTT | CASSLVSGTGELFF
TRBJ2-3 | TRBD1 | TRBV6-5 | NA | TGTGCCAGCAGTTCCGCGACAGGGGTGGCAGATACGCAGTATTTT | CASSSATGVADTQYF
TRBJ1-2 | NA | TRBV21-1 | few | TGTGCCAGCAGCATTGGAGGGCAGGGTGGAGGCTACACCTTC | CASSIGGQGGGYTF
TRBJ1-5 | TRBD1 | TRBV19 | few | TGTGCCAGTATCTATACAGGGGTCTCTAATCAGCCCCAGCATTTT | CASIYTGVSNQPQHF
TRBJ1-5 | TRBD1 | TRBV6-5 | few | TGTGCCAGCAGGCTTACCGCCGGGACAGGCAATCAGCCCCAGCATTTT | CASRLTAGTGNQPQHF
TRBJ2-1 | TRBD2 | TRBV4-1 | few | TGCGCCAGCAGCCAGAGCGGGGGGTCCTACAATGAGCAGTTCTTC | CASSQSGGSYNEQFF
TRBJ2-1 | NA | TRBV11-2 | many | TGTGCCAGCAGCTTCAATGAGCAGTTCTTC | CASSFNEQFF
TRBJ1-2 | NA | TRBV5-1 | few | TGCGCCAGCAGCTCCGGCCCTACAAAAGGCTACACCTTC | CASSSGPTKGYTF
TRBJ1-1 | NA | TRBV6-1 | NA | TGTGCCAGCAGTGTTCCCCAGCCTGAAGCTTTCTTT | CASSVPQPEAFF
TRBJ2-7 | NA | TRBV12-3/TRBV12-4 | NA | TGTGCCAGCAGTTTAGGAATCAGCTACGAGCAGTACTTC | CASSLGISYEQYF
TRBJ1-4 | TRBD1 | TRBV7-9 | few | TGTGCCAGCAGCTTAGGACAGGGAAGGGAAAAACTGTTTTTT | CASSLGQGREKLFF
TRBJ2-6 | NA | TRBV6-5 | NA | TGTGCCAGCAGTTACTATTTTCGTAAGGCCAACGTCCTGACTTTC | CASSYYFRKANVLTF
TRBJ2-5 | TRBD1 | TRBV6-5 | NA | TGTGCCAGCGGCGGGACAGGGGTTAGAGAGACCCAGTACTTC | CASGGTGVRETQYF
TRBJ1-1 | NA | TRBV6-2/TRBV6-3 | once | TGTGCCAGCAGTTATCCCCAATATGGACAGTTTGAAGCTTTCTTT | CASSYPQYGQFEAFF
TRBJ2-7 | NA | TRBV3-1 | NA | TGTGCCAGCAGCCAAGATGGTTCGGCGGGCTACGAGCAGTACTTC | CASSQDGSAGYEQYF
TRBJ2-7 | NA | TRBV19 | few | TGTGCCAGTAGTAAAACTCCGAAGACAGATTACGAGCAGTACTTC | CASSKTPKTDYEQYF
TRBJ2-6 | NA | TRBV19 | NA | TGTGCCAGTAGTATATCGGGGAACTCTGGGGCCAACGTCCTGACTTTC | CASSISGNSGANVLTF
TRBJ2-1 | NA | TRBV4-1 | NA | TGCGCCAGCAGCCAAGTAATATCCCCCAATGAGCAGTTCTTC | CASSQVISPNEQFF
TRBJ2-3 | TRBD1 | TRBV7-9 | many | TGTGCCAGCAGCATGACAGGGGGTTTCTCAGATACGCAGTATTTT | CASSMTGGFSDTQYF
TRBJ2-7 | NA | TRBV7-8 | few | TGTGCCAGCAGCTCCCCGGAGGGCACAGGCGACCCCTACGAGCAGTACTTC | CASSSPEGTGDPYEQYF
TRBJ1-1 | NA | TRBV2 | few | TGTGCCAGCAGCCGAATTGATTATACAGGGCTGGTCACTGAAGCTTTCTTT | CASSRIDYTGLVTEAFF
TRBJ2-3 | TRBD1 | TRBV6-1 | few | TGTGCCAGCAGTGAAAGACAGGGACCGTCCACAGATACGCAGTATTTT | CASSERQGPSTDTQYF
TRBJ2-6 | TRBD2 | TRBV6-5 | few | TGTGCCAGCAGTGTAAGCGGGACGGGGGCCAACGTCCTGACTTTC | CASSVSGTGANVLTF
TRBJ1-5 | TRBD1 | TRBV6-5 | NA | TGTGCCAGCAGTTACCAGGGGGATCAGCCCCAGCATTTT | CASSYQGDQPQHF
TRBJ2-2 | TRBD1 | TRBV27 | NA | TGTGCCAGCAGGCCGGGACAGGGGATCGGGGAGCTGTTTTTT | CASRPGQGIGELFF